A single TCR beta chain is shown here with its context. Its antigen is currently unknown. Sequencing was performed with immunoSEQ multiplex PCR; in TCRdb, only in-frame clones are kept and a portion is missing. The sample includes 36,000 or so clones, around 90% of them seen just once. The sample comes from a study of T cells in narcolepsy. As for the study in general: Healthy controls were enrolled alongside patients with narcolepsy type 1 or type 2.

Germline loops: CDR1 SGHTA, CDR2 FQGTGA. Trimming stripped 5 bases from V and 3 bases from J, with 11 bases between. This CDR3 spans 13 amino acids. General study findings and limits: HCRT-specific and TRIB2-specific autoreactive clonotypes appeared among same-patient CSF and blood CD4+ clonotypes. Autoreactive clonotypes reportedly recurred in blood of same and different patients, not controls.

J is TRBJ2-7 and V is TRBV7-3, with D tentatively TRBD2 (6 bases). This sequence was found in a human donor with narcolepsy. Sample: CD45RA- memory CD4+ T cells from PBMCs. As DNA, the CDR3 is TGTGCCAGCAGCCCGGGACTCAGCTACGAGCAGTACTTC. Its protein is CASSPGLSYEQYF.